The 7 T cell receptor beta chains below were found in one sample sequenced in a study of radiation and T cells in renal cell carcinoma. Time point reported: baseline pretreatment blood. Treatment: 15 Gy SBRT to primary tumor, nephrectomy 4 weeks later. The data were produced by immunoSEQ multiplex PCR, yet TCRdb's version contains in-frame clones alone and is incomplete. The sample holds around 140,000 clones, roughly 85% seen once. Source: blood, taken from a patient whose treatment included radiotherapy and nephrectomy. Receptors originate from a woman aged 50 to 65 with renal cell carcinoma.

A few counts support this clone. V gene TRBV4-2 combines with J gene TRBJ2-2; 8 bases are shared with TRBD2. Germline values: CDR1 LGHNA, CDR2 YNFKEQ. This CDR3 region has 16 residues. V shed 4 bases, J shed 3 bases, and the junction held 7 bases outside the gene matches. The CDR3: CASSRSGREDTGELFF. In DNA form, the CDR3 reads TGTGCCAGCAGCCGCAGCGGGAGAGAGGACACCGGGGAGCTGTTTTTT.

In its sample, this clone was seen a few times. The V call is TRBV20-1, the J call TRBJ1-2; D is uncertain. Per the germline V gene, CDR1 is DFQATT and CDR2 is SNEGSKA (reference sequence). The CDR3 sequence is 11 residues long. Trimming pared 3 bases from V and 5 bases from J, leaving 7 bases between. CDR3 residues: CSASEGYGYTF. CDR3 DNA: TGCAGTGCTAGTGAGGGATATGGCTACACCTTC.

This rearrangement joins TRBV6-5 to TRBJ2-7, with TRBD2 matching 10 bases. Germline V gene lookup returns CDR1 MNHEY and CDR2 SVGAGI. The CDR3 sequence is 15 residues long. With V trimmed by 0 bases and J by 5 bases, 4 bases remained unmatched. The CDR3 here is CASSYSPSGSDEQYF. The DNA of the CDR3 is TGTGCCAGCAGTTACTCGCCTAGCGGGAGTGACGAGCAGTACTTC.

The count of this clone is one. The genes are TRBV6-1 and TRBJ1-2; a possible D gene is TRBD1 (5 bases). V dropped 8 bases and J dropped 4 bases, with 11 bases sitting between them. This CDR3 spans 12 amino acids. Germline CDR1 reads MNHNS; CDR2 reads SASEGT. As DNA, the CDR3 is TGTGCCAGCCGCCCCAGGGTCTATGGCTACACCTTC. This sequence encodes CASRPRVYGYTF.

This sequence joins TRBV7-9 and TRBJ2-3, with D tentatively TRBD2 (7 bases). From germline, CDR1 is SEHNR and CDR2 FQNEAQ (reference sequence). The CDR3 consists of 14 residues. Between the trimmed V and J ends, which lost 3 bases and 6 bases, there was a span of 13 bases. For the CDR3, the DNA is TGTGCCAGCAGCTTGACCGGGGGGCGCGATACGCAGTATTTT. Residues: CASSLTGGRDTQYF.

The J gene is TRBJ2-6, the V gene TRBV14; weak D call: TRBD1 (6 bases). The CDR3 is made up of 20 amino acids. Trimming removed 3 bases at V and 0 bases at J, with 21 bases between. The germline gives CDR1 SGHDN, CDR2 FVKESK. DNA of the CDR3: TGTGCCAGCAGCCAGGCCACGATTCAACAGGGTGACTCTGGGGCCAACGTCCTGACTTTC. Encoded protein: CASSQATIQQGDSGANVLTF.

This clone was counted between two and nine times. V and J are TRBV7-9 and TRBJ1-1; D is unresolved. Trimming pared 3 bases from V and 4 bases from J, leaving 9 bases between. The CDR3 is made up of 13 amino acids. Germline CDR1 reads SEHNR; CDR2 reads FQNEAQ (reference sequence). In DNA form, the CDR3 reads TGTGCCAGCAGCTTTGCCGATGGCACTGAAGCTTTCTTT. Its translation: CASSFADGTEAFF.